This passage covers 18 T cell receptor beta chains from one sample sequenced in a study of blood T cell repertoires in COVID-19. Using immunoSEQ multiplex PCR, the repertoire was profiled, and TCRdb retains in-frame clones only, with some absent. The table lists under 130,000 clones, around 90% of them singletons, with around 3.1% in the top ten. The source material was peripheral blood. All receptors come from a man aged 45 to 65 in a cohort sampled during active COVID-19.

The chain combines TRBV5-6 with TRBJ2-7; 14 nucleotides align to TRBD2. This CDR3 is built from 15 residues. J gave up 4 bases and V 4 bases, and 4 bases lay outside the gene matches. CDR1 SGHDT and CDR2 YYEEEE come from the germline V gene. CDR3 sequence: CASSARLAGGYEQYV. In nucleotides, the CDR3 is TGTGCCAGCAGCGCCAGACTAGCGGGGGGGTACGAGCAGTACGTC.

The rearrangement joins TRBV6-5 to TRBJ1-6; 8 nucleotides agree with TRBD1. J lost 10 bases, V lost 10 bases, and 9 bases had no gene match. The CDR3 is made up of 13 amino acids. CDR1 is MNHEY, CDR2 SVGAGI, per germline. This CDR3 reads CATQDRGESPLHF. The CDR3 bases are TGTGCCACCCAAGACAGGGGAGAATCACCCCTCCACTTT.

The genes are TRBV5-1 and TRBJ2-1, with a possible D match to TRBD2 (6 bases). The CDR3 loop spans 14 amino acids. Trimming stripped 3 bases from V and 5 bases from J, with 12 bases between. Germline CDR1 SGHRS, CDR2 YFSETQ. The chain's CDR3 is CASSWGGADNEQFF. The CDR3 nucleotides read TGCGCCAGCAGCTGGGGAGGAGCCGACAATGAGCAGTTCTTC. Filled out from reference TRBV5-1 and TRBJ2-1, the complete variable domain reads KAGVTQTPRYLIKTRGQQVTLSCSPISGHRSVSWYQQTPGQGLQFLFEYFSETQRNKGNFPGRFSGRQFSNSRSEMNVSTLELGDSALYLCASSWGGADNEQFFGPGTRLTVL.

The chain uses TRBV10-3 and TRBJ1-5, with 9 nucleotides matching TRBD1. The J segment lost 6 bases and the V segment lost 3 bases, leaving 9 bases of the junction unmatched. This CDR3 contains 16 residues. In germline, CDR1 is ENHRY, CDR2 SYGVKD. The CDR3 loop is CAISDQDRGRSQPQHF. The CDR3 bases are TGTGCCATCAGTGACCAGGACAGGGGAAGAAGTCAGCCCCAGCATTTT.

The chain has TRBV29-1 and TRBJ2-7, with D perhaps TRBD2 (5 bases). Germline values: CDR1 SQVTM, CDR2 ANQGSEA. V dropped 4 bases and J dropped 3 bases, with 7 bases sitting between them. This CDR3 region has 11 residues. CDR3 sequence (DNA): TGCAGCGTTGGGACTGACTACGAGCAGTACTTC. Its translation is CSVGTDYEQYF.

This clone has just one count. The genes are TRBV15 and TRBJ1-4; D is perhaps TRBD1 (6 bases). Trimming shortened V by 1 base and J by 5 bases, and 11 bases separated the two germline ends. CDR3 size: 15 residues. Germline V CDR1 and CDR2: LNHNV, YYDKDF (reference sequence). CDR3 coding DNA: TGTGCCACCAGCAGAGGCCAGACAGGAAATGAAAAACTGTTTTTT. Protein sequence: CATSRGQTGNEKLFF.

CDR3 in amino acids: CASSVVAGGSTDTQYF. The CDR3 nucleotides read TGTGCCAGCAGCGTTGTAGCGGGGGGTAGCACAGATACGCAGTATTTT. The chain carries TRBV9 and TRBJ2-3, with 10 bases aligning to TRBD2. The V and J ends lost 2 bases and 0 bases, in that order; junction bases with no gene match: 3. Germline CDR1 reads SGDLS; CDR2 reads YYNGEE. This CDR3 has 16 residues.

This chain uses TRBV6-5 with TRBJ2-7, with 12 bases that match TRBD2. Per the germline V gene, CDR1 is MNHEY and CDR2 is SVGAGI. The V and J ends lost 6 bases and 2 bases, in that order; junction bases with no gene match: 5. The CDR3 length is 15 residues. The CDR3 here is CASSTSGGTTYEQYV. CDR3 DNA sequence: TGTGCCAGCAGCACTAGCGGGGGGACTACCTACGAGCAGTACGTC.

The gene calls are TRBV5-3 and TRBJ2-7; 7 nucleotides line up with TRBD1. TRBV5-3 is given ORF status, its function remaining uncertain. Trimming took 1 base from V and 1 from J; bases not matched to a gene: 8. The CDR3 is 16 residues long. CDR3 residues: CARSLSPQGPSYEQYV. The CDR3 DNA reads TGTGCCAGAAGCTTGTCCCCACAGGGGCCTTCCTACGAGCAGTACGTC.

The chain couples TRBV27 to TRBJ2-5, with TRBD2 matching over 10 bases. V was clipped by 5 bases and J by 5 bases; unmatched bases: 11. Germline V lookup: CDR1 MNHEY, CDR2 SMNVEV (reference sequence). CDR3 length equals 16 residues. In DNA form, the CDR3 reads TGTGCCAGCAGTCAAGGTAGCGGGGGGCGGTGGGAGACCCAGTACTTC. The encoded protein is CASSQGSGGRWETQYF.

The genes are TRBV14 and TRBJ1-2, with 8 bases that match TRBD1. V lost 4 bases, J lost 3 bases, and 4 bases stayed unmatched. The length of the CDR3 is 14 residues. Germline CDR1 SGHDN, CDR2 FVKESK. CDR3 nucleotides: TGTGCCAGCAGCCGCAACAGGGGGGACTATGGCTACACCTTC. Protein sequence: CASSRNRGDYGYTF.

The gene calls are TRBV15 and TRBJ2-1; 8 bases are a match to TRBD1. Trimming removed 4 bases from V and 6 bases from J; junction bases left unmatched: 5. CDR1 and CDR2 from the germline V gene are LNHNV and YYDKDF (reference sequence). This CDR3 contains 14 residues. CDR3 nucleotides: TGTGCCACCAGCAAAGGACAGGGTAGCAATGAGCAGTTCTTC. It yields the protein CATSKGQGSNEQFF.

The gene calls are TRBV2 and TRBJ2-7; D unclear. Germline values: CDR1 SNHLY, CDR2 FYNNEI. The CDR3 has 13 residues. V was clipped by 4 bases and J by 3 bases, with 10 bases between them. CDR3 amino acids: CASSVGRYYEQYV. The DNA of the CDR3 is TGTGCCAGCAGTGTTGGCAGATACTACGAGCAGTACGTC.

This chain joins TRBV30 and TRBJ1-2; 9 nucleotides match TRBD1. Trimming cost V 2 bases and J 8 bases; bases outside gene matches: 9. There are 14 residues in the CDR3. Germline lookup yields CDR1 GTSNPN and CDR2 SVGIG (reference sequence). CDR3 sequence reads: CAWSPEDRGGGYTF. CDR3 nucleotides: TGTGCCTGGAGTCCAGAGGACAGGGGAGGAGGCTACACCTTC.

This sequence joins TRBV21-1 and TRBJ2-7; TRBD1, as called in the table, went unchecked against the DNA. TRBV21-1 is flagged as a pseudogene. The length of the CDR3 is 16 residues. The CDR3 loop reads CASSKGQRHPSYEQYV. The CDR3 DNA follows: TGTGCCAGCAGCAAAGGACAGCGCCACCCCTCCTACGAGCAGTACGTC.

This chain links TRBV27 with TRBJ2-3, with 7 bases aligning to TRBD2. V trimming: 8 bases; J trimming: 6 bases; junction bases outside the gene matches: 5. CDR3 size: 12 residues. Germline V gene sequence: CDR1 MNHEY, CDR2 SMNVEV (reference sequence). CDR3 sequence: CASRGDLDTQYF. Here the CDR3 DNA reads TGTGCCAGCCGGGGGGATCTCGATACGCAGTATTTT.

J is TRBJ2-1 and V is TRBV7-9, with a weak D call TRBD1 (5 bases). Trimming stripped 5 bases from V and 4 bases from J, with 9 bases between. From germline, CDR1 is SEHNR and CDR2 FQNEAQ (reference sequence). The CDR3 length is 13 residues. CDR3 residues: CASSPRQYNEQFF. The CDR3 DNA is TGTGCCAGCAGCCCTCGACAGTACAATGAGCAGTTCTTC.

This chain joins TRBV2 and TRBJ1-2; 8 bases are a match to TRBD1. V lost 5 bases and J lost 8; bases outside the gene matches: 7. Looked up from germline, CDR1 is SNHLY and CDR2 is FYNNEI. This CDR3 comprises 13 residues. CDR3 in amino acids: CASSPGGAGGYTF. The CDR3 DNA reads TGTGCCAGCAGTCCAGGGGGCGCAGGAGGCTACACCTTC.